This T cell receptor beta chain comes out of a study of blood T cell repertoires in COVID-19. For the study at large: Donors in the United States, Italy and Spain gave samples during acute or convalescent COVID-19. Sources were T cells, B-cell-depleted T cells, or PBMCs; the material itself was cDNA or gDNA.

This clone has ten or more counts. This CDR3 comprises 16 residues. With 4 bases clipped from V and 3 bases from J, the junction kept 10 bases outside the gene matches. Germline V gene sequence: CDR1 SGHRS, CDR2 YFSETQ. As processed by the authors: Quantification of nucleated cells was approximated via reference gene primer amplification. The table came from immunoSEQ multiplex PCR; TCRdb's copy has only in-frame clones and leaves some out. V and J calls and clone size are as listed in that table; D and trimming were resolved from the DNA. The data contain more than 85,000 clones, 65% to 90% of them singletons.

This rearrangement joins TRBV5-1 to TRBJ2-7; TRBD2 aligns across 10 bases. The receptor was derived from a woman aged 60-75 years with acute or convalescent COVID-19. Material: peripheral blood. CDR3 loop: CASSKTLSGGNYEQYF. The CDR3 nucleotides are TGCGCCAGCAGCAAAACCCTTAGCGGGGGGAACTACGAGCAGTACTTC.